The clone carrying this T cell receptor beta chain was observed many times. Germline and junction disagree at one end, which may indicate a read error. The sample belongs to a study of regulatory T cells in long-lasting Graves disease. Stated time point: newly diagnosed GD, antithyroid drugs for less than 3 months. RNA from PBMCs was the source of the TCR library. With iRepertoire HTBI primers and Arm-PCR of CDR3 regions, TCR beta libraries were built. MiXCR was run by TCRdb on the multiplex PCR reads, yielding one entry per CDR3 protein. The table includes roughly 430,000 distinct CDR3 sequences, 16% detected once. Germline V gene sequence: CDR1 MDHEN, CDR2 SYDVKM. This CDR3 region has 11 residues. These sequences were also reported in another study, on T cells in Graves' hyperthyroidism and ophthalmopathy.

The specimen was peripheral blood mononuclear cells (PBMCs), collected at new diagnosis, from a patient treated with antithyroid drugs. This clonotype originated in a woman aged 30 to 39 with Graves disease. The chain recombines TRBV28 with TRBJ2-1; D is undetermined. DNA of the CDR3: TGCGCTAGTATCGCCTACAATGAGCAGTTCTTC. It encodes CASIAYNEQFF.